These 15 T cell receptor beta chains originate from one sample sequenced in a study of T-cell memory formation after mild COVID-19 (TCRdb year 2021). Library generation was performed with 5' RACE. Sequencing instrument: Illumina NovaSeq 6000. TCRdb cleaned the public reads at Q25 with fastp, built clones with MiXCR and kept in-frame beta chains. When rows share a CDR3 protein, they turn into one entry using the most common DNA and genes. This sample lists over 450,000 distinct CDR3 sequences; around 21% were detected once. Approximately 12% of the sample lies in the top ten. Material for sequencing was PBMCs or a T cell subset sorted from them (not recorded which). The receptors were sampled from an adult woman who had mild COVID-19 (a few samples of this study predate the infection). The sample titles of this study are shuffled in the database, so cell type and time point are left out; the donor was told from shared clones.

The V and J genes are TRBV7-9 and TRBJ2-2; D unresolved. From germline, CDR1 is SEHNR and CDR2 FQNEAQ (reference sequence). The length of the CDR3 is 10 residues. With 10 bases removed from V and 4 bases from J, the gap between germline ends came to 4 bases. CDR3: CATATGELFF. CDR3 nucleotide sequence: TGTGCCACCGCCACCGGGGAGCTGTTTTTT.

The chain carries TRBV4-1 and TRBJ2-7; D may match TRBD1 or TRBD2 (5 bases each). This CDR3 has 15 amino acids. V was pared by 4 bases and J by 3 bases, with 16 bases between. Germline CDR1 MGHRA, CDR2 YSYEKL. CDR3 coding DNA: TGCGCCAGCAGCCCTCTAGGGACGGTGTACTACGAGCAGTACTTC. Residues: CASSPLGTVYYEQYF.

This clonotype came up a few times. This chain joins TRBV30 and TRBJ2-1, with TRBD1 matching 7 bases. The germline V gene encodes CDR1 GTSNPN and CDR2 SVGIG (reference sequence). CDR3 length: 13 residues. The trim removed 5 bases at V and 3 bases at J, leaving 4 bases unmatched. The CDR3 nucleotides read TGTGCCTGGTCGGGACAGAGCTACAATGAGCAGTTCTTC. It is translated as CAWSGQSYNEQFF. Based on the CDR3 plus reference TRBV30 and TRBJ2-1, the full variable domain is SQTIHQWPATLVQPVGSPLSLECTVEGTSNPNLYWYRQAAGRGLQLLFYSVGIGQISSEVPQNLSASRPQDRQFILSSKKLLLSDSGFYLCAWSGQSYNEQFFGPGTRLTVL.

The CDR3 loop reads CASSIRLAGETQYF. The CDR3 DNA follows: TGTGCCAGTAGTATACGCCTGGCGGGAGAGACCCAGTACTTC. The chain couples TRBV19 to TRBJ2-5; TRBD2 might be the D (5 bases). V lost 2 bases and J 4 bases, leaving 11 bases between the germline ends. Germline loops: CDR1 LNHDA, CDR2 SQIVND (reference sequence). This CDR3 spans 14 amino acids.

In DNA, the CDR3 is TGTGCCAGCAGCTTAAGGGCTGGGGGATACGAGCAGTACTTC. Protein product: CASSLRAGGYEQYF. V usage is TRBV11-2 and J usage is TRBJ2-7; either TRBD1 or TRBD2 may fit D (5 bases each). Looked up from germline, CDR1 is SGHAT and CDR2 is FQNNGV. V shed 2 bases and J shed 4 bases, with 12 bases lying between them. The CDR3 contains 14 residues.

This clonotype has just a few counts. This sequence joins TRBV4-1 and TRBJ1-5; perhaps TRBD1 as D (6 bases). The CDR3 is made up of 16 amino acids. The V gene's germline CDR1 is MGHRA and CDR2 YSYEKL. V lost 1 base to trimming and J lost 2 bases, with 12 bases between them. The CDR3 DNA reads as TGCGCCAGCAGCCAAGTGATTCGGGGGCGCAATCAGCCCCAGCATTTT. Translation gives CASSQVIRGRNQPQHF.

This clonotype was seen a few times. The gene calls are TRBV12-3 or TRBV12-4 and TRBJ2-1, with TRBD1 identical over 7 bases. V shed 7 bases and J 0 bases; nucleotides not matched to a gene: 9. The CDR3 totals 16 residues. DNA of the CDR3: TGTGCCAGCACCCACAGGGGCTCGAGCTCCTACAATGAGCAGTTCTTC. Its translation is CASTHRGSSSYNEQFF.

The V and J genes are TRBV20-1 and TRBJ2-1, with D possibly called TRBD1 or TRBD2 (5 bases each). Trimming removed 7 bases from V and 5 bases from J, with 18 bases in between. Germline lookup yields CDR1 DFQATT and CDR2 SNEGSKA (reference sequence). This CDR3 has 14 residues. Written as DNA, the CDR3 is TGCAGTGTCCCACACGGGGCGGTGAACAATGAGCAGTTCTTC. Its translation is CSVPHGAVNNEQFF.

This clonotype occurred many times. The chain is built from TRBV6-2 or TRBV6-3 and TRBJ2-7; D remains ambiguous. With 4 bases removed from V and 0 bases from J, the gap between germline ends came to 13 bases. The CDR3 runs to 15 residues. Germline assignment: CDR1 MNHEY and CDR2 SVGEGT. The CDR3 bases are TGTGCCAGCAGTTCTTTCCTGGGCAGCTCCTACGAGCAGTACTTC. Translation: CASSSFLGSSYEQYF.

CDR3 DNA sequence: TGTGCCAGTAGTACTGATACGAACACCGGGGAGCTGTTTTTT. Encoded protein: CASSTDTNTGELFF. V gene TRBV19 combines with J gene TRBJ2-2; D unclear. Germline V lookup: CDR1 LNHDA, CDR2 SQIVND (reference sequence). V gave up 4 bases and J gave up 0 bases, with 6 bases separating them. The CDR3 extends over 14 amino acids.

This sequence joins TRBV5-6 and TRBJ2-3, with D perhaps matching TRBD2 (5 bases). There are 14 residues in the CDR3. Trimming left V 5 bases short and J 1 base short, with 11 bases between. Germline-derived CDR1 and CDR2 are SGHDT and YYEEEE. This CDR3 reads CASRPGFRTDTQYF. The CDR3 DNA reads TGTGCCAGCAGACCGGGGTTCCGCACAGATACGCAGTATTTT.

V and J are TRBV5-5 and TRBJ1-2, with 7 nucleotides matching TRBD1. Looked up from germline, CDR1 is SGHKS and CDR2 is YYEKEE (reference sequence). The CDR3 has 16 residues. J gave up 4 bases and V 2 bases, and 11 bases lay outside the gene matches. As DNA, the CDR3 is TGTGCCAGCAGCTTTGGGACCCGGGACAGCCTCTATGGCTACACCTTC. This gives the protein CASSFGTRDSLYGYTF. The whole variable domain, filled in from reference TRBV5-5 and TRBJ1-2, reads DAGVTQSPTHLIKTRGQQVTLRCSPISGHKSVSWYQQVLGQGPQFIFQYYEKEERGRGNFPDRFSARQFPNYSSELNVNALLLGDSALYLCASSFGTRDSLYGYTFGSGTRLTVV.

This clonotype was seen only a few times. CDR3 bases: TGCGCCAGCAGCCCGGGACAGGGTCTGGATCAGCCCCAGCATTTT. Amino acids: CASSPGQGLDQPQHF. The rearrangement links TRBV5-1 to TRBJ1-5; 9 bases align to TRBD1. Trimming took 4 bases from V and 5 from J; bases not matched to a gene: 7. The germline V gene has CDR1 SGHRS and CDR2 YFSETQ. The CDR3 is 15 amino acids.

This clonotype was counted between two and nine times. The chain uses TRBV7-9 and TRBJ2-1; 9 nucleotides line up with TRBD2. The germline V gene encodes CDR1 SEHNR and CDR2 FQNEAQ (reference sequence). This CDR3 is built from 14 residues. Losses at the gene ends were 4 bases for V and 7 bases for J; bases not matched to a gene: 5. The chain's CDR3 is CASSSSGTANEQFF. In DNA, the CDR3 is TGTGCCAGCAGCTCTAGCGGGACCGCGAATGAGCAGTTCTTC.

This clonotype showed up just a few times. The chain combines TRBV12-3 or TRBV12-4 with TRBJ2-1; 9 bases map to TRBD2. The CDR3 runs to 14 residues. Unmatched junction bases numbered 5, after V lost 8 bases and J lost 3 bases. Here the CDR3 DNA reads TGTGCCAGCGGGAATAGCGGGGGCTACAATGAGCAGTTCTTC. It specifies CASGNSGGYNEQFF.